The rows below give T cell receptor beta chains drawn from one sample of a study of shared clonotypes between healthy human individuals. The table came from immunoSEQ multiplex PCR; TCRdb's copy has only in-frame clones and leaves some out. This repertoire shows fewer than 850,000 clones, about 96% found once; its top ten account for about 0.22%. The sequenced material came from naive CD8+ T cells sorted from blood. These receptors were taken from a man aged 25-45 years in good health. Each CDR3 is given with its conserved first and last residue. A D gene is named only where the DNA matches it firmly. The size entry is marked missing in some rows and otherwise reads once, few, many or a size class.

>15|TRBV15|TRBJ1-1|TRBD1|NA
TGTGCCACCCTTCAGGGTGGCAGGGGGTACACTGAAGCTTTCTTT
CATLQGGRGYTEAFF
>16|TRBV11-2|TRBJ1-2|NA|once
TGTGCCAGCAGCTTAGATCAGTTAGATTCAAACTATGGCTACACCTTC
CASSLDQLDSNYGYTF
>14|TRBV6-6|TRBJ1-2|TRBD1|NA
TGTGCCAGCATCAACGAAGGACAGGGGGACGGCTACACCTTC
CASINEGQGDGYTF
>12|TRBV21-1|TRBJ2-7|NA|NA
TGTGCCAGCAACTGGGGGCCCTACGAGCAGTACTTC
CASNWGPYEQYF
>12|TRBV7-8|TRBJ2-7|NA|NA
TGTGCCAGCAGCTCCTACAGGGACGAGCAGTACTTC
CASSSYRDEQYF
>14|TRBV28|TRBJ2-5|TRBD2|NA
TGTGCCAGCAGACGGACTAGCGGGAAAGAGACCCAGTACTTC
CASRRTSGKETQYF
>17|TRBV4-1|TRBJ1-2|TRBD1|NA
TGCGCCAGCAGCCAACTGGGACAGGGGGCGACTAACTATGGCTACACCTTC
CASSQLGQGATNYGYTF
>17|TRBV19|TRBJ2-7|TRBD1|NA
TGTGCCAGTAGTATAGCTTCAGGGGGCGGCGTGGGCTACGAGCAGTACTTC
CASSIASGGGVGYEQYF
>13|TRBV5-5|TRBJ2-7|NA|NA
TGTGCCAGCAGCTTGGGACTAGAGTACGAGCAGTACTTC
CASSLGLEYEQYF
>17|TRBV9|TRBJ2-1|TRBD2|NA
TGTGCCAGCAGCTCGGATCTCGGGACTAGCGCGTACAATGAGCAGTTCTTC
CASSSDLGTSAYNEQFF
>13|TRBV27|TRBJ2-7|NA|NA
TGTGCCAGCAGTTTACGGTTCAGCTACGAGCAGTACTTC
CASSLRFSYEQYF
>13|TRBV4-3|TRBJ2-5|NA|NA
TGCGCCAGCAGCAACCTAGCTCAAGAGACCCAGTACTTC
CASSNLAQETQYF
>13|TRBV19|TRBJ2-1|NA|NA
TGTGCCAGTAGCAGCTCACAGGGATCTGAGCAGTTCTTC
CASSSSQGSEQFF
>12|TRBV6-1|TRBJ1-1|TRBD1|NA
TGTGCCAGCATTGGACAGGGGGCTGAAGCTTTCTTT
CASIGQGAEAFF
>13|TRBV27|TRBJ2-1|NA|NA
TGTGCCAGCAGTTGGGGCGGAGGTTATGAGCAGTTCTTC
CASSWGGGYEQFF
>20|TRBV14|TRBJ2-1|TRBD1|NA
TGTGCCAGCAGCCCCCTCCCGGGACAGGGGGCGTCGGGATCCTACAATGAGCAGTTCTTC
CASSPLPGQGASGSYNEQFF
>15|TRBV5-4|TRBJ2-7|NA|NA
TGTGCCAGCAGCTTGGATTTGACAGGAACCTACGAGCAGTACTTC
CASSLDLTGTYEQYF
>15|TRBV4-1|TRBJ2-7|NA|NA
TGCGCCAGCAGCCAAGGTCCCCTAGCAACCTACGAGCAGTACTTC
CASSQGPLATYEQYF
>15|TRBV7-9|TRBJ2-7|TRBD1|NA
TGTGCCAGCAGCGAGACCGGGACAGGGGCTTACGAGCAGTACTTC
CASSETGTGAYEQYF
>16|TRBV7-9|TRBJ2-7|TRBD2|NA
TGTGCCAGCAGCCAGCGGGGTCAGGGTGCTACCTACGAGCAGTACTTC
CASSQRGQGATYEQYF
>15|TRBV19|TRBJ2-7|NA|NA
TGTGCCAGTGCTCCTAACAGGGAACCTGTCTACGAGCAGTACTTC
CASAPNREPVYEQYF
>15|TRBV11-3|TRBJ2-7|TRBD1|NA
TGTGCCAGCAGCCGTGGGACAGGGACGAACTACGAGCAGTACTTC
CASSRGTGTNYEQYF
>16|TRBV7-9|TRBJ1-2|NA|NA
TGTGCCAGCAGCTTAGGTCCTACAGGAGACGTTTTTGGCTACACCTTC
CASSLGPTGDVFGYTF
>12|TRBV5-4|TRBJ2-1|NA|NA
TGTGCCAGCAGCCCCCGAGACAATGAGCAGTTCTTC
CASSPRDNEQFF
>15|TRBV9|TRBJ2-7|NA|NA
TGTGCCAGCAGCGCCCGAGAGGGCAGCTCCTACGAGCAGTACTTC
CASSAREGSSYEQYF
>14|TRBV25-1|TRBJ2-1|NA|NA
TGTGCCAGCAGTGAAAAGACGAGCCCAAATGAGCAGTTCTTC
CASSEKTSPNEQFF
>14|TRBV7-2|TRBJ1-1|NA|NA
TGTGCCAGCAGCCGTCCGGGGCTGAACACTGAAGCTTTCTTT
CASSRPGLNTEAFF
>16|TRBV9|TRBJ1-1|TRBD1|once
TGTGCCAGCAGCGTGACCGGGACAGGGCTTAACACTGAAGCTTTCTTT
CASSVTGTGLNTEAFF
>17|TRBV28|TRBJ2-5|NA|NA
TGTGCCAGCAGTTTACCGGCGTTGGGAGCCGCGGTGGAGACCCAGTACTTC
CASSLPALGAAVETQYF
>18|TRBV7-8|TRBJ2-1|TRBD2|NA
TGTGCCAGCAGCTCAGACTCCACTCTAGCGGGAGTTGACAATGAGCAGTTCTTC
CASSSDSTLAGVDNEQFF
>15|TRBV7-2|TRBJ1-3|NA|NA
TGTGCCAGCAGCTTAGTGGAAACCTCTGGAAACACCATATATTTT
CASSLVETSGNTIYF
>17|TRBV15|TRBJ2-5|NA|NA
TGTGCCACCAGCACCCTAAACGGGGCAGGGGACTGGGAGACCCAGTACTTC
CATSTLNGAGDWETQYF
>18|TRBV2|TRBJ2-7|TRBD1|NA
TGTGCCAGCAGTGACTCGGTTCGATACAGGGACAGCTCCTACGAGCAGTACTTC
CASSDSVRYRDSSYEQYF
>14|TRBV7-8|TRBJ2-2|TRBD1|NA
TGTGCCAGCAGCCAAGGGACAGCTACCGGGGAGCTGTTTTTT
CASSQGTATGELFF
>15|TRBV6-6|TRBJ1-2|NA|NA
TGTGCCAGCAGTTACGATAGGGACGGATTCTATGGCTACACCTTC
CASSYDRDGFYGYTF
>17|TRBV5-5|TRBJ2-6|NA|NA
TGTGCCAGCAGCTTGGCCGGCAGGGGTACTGGGGCCAACGTCCTGACTTTC
CASSLAGRGTGANVLTF
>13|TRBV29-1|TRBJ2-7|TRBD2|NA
TGCAGCGTTCGCGGCGGGAGTTTCTACGAGCAGTACTTC
CSVRGGSFYEQYF
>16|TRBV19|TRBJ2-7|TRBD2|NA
TGTGCCAGTAGTTTCCGACCGGGACTAGCGGGAGACGAGCAGTACTTC
CASSFRPGLAGDEQYF
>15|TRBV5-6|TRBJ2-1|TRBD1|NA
TGTGCCAGCAGCCAAGACAGGGGCTCCTACAATGAGCAGTTCTTC
CASSQDRGSYNEQFF
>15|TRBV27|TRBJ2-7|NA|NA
TGTGCCAGCGGAAACCGGGACATCCGCGCCTACGAGCAGTACTTC
CASGNRDIRAYEQYF
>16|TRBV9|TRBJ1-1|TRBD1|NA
TGTGCCAGCAGCGTGGGACAGGGGGTAAGGGGAACTGAAGCTTTCTTT
CASSVGQGVRGTEAFF
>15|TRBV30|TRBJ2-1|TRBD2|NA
TGTGCCTGGAGCTCCGGGACTAGCGGCGTGGGTGAGCAGTTCTTC
CAWSSGTSGVGEQFF
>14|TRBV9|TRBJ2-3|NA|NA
TGTGCCAGCCGTGGACCCTTGGAGGCAGATACGCAGTATTTT
CASRGPLEADTQYF
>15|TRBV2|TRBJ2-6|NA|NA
TGTGCCAGCATCGAAAGTGGTGTCACTGCCAACGTCCTGACTTTC
CASIESGVTANVLTF
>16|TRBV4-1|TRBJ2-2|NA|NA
TGCGCCAGCAGCCAAGTAGGTGGAAGGGAGCACGGGGAGCTGTTTTTT
CASSQVGGREHGELFF
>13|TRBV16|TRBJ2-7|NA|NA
TGTGCCAGCACCCAAGGGGTCGTGTACGAGCAGTACTTC
CASTQGVVYEQYF
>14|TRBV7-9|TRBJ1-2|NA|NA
TGTGCCAGCAGCCCATGGACAGAAGCCTATGGCTACACCTTC
CASSPWTEAYGYTF
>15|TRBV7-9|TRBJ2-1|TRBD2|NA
TGTGCCAGCAGCCTACCGGGGCCTAGCGGGAATGAGCAGTTCTTC
CASSLPGPSGNEQFF
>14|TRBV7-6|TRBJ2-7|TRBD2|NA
TGTGCCAGCAGCATGACTAGCGGGGGCTACGAGCAGTACTTC
CASSMTSGGYEQYF
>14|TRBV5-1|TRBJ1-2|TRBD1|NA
TGCGCCAGCAGCTTGACAGGGGAGGCCTATGGCTACACCTTC
CASSLTGEAYGYTF
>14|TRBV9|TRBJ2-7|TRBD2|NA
TGTGCCAGCAGCGATACTAGCGGGAGCGGCGAGCAGTACTTC
CASSDTSGSGEQYF
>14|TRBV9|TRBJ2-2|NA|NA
TGTGCCAGCAGCGTAGATGGTCTGGCCGGGGAGCTGTTTTTT
CASSVDGLAGELFF
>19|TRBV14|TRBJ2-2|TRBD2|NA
TGTGCCAGCAGCCAAGAACGGGGGGGAGGCCTCGCGAACACCGGGGAGCTGTTTTTT
CASSQERGGGLANTGELFF
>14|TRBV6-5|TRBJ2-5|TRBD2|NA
TGTGCCAGCAGTTCCGGACTAGCTATTGAGACCCAGTACTTC
CASSSGLAIETQYF
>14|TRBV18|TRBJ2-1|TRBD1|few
TGTGCCAGCTCATTCCGGGACAGGGCGAATGAGCAGTTCTTC
CASSFRDRANEQFF
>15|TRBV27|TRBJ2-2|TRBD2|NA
TGTGCCAGCACTCTAACTAGCGGGACCTTCGGGGAGCTGTTTTTT
CASTLTSGTFGELFF
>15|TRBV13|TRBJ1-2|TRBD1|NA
TGTGCCAGCAGCGAAAGGGCCGGGACAGACTATGGCTACACCTTC
CASSERAGTDYGYTF
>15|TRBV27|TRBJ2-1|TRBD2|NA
TGTGCCAGCAGTTTATCAGCGGGAGTAGGAAATGAGCAGTTCTTC
CASSLSAGVGNEQFF